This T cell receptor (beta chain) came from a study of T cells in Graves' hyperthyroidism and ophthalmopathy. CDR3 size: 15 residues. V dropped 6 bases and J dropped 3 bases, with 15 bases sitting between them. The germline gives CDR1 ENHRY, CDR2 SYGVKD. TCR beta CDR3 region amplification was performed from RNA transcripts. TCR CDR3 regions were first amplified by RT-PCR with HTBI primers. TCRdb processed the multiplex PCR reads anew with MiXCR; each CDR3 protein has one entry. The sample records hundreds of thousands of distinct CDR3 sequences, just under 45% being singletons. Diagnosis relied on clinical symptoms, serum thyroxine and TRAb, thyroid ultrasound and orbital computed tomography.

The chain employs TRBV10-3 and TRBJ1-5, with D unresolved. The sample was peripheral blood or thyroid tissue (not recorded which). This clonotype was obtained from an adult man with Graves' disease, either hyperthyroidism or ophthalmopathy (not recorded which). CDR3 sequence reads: CAISGLADPNQPQHF. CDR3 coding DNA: TGTGCCATCAGCGGACTAGCAGATCCCAATCAGCCCCAGCATTTT.